A selection of T cell receptor beta chains follows, all from one sample in a study of a mutant IDH1 vaccine in newly diagnosed glioma. Their antigens remain unidentified. The table came from immunoSEQ multiplex PCR; TCRdb's copy has only in-frame clones and leaves some out. The sample holds about 38,000 clones, approximately 80% seen once. The input for sequencing was PBMCs, taken from a glioma patient whose treatment included an IDH1 peptide vaccine. The receptors derive from a man aged 35 to 55 with glioma. The CDR3 runs from the conserved cysteine through the conserved F or W. The D gene is left open where the match is weak. Not every row has a clone size; where given, it reads once, few, many or a size class.

clone_size	d_call	v_call	j_call	cdr3_nt	cdr3_aa
once	TRBD1	TRBV9	TRBJ1-5	TGTGCCAGCAGCGCGACAGGGGGGAATCAGCCCCAGCATTTT	CASSATGGNQPQHF
-	-	TRBV6-6	TRBJ1-5	TGTGCCAGCAAGCTTACAGAGGGTAGGAGCAATCAGCCCCAGCATTTT	CASKLTEGRSNQPQHF
-	-	TRBV6-5	TRBJ2-5	TGTGCCAGCAGTTACTCGTCCGGGGCCAGCGCGGCCCAGTACTTC	CASSYSSGASAAQYF
-	TRBD1	TRBV5-6	TRBJ2-5	TGTGCCAGCAGCTTTCCCGCCGATGGGACAGCACAAGAGACCCAGTACTTC	CASSFPADGTAQETQYF
-	-	TRBV18	TRBJ2-7	TGTGCCAGCTCACTTCGGACTGACTCCTACGAGCAGTACTTC	CASSLRTDSYEQYF
-	-	TRBV10-3	TRBJ1-1	TGTGCCATCAGTGAGTCGGGGGGGATCTTAGGGATGAACACTGAAGCTTTCTTT	CAISESGGILGMNTEAFF
few	TRBD2	TRBV18	TRBJ2-7	TGTGCCAGCTCACAGACTAGCGGGGGGAGCTCCTACGAGCAGTACTTC	CASSQTSGGSSYEQYF
-	-	TRBV9	TRBJ2-5	TGTGCCAGCAGCGTAGATGGGGGCTGGCAAGAGACCCAGTACTTC	CASSVDGGWQETQYF
medium-sized	-	TRBV6-6	TRBJ1-1	TGTGCCAGCAGTAGGACGGCGGACACTGAAGCTTTCTTT	CASSRTADTEAFF
-	-	TRBV11-2	TRBJ2-7	TGTGCCAGCAGTCCCCTAGTATCGGCCCTATACTACGAGCAGTACTTC	CASSPLVSALYYEQYF
-	-	TRBV14	TRBJ2-7	TGTGCCAGCAGCCAGCACTCAGGGAAAACATCCTACGAGCAGTACTTC	CASSQHSGKTSYEQYF
-	-	TRBV5-1	TRBJ2-5	TGCGCCAGCAGCTCGATTGGCAGGATCCAAGAGACCCAGTACTTC	CASSSIGRIQETQYF
-	-	TRBV7-9	TRBJ2-1	TGTGCCAGCAGCAAGACAGACAATGAGCAGTTCTTC	CASSKTDNEQFF
-	-	TRBV5-1	TRBJ1-1	TGCGCCAGCAGCTTTGGGGGGGCGGAGACTGAAGCTTTCTTT	CASSFGGAETEAFF
-	-	TRBV7-8	TRBJ2-2	TGTGCCAGCAGCTTTAATCCGACAGTTGCGGAGCTGTTTTTT	CASSFNPTVAELFF
-	-	TRBV29-1	TRBJ2-6	TGCAGCGTCGCCCCCTCTGGGGCCAACGTCCTGACTTTC	CSVAPSGANVLTF
-	TRBD1	TRBV2	TRBJ1-4	TGTGCCAGCAATGGACAGGGAAGAGGCGAAAAACTGTTTTTT	CASNGQGRGEKLFF
-	TRBD1	TRBV30	TRBJ2-7	TGTGCCTGGGACAGGGGGCAGTACGAGCAGTACTTC	CAWDRGQYEQYF
once	-	TRBV19	TRBJ1-1	TGTGCCAGTAGTATAAGGGCCTCGAACACTGAAGCTTTCTTT	CASSIRASNTEAFF
-	TRBD2	TRBV6-1	TRBJ2-3	TGTGCCAGCAGGGAACGGGGGGGCGTGAGCCCAGATACGCAGTATTTT	CASRERGGVSPDTQYF
-	-	TRBV6-5	TRBJ2-4	TGTGCCAGCAGTTACGGGGCAGGGACCAAAAACATTCAGTACTTC	CASSYGAGTKNIQYF
-	TRBD2	TRBV11-2	TRBJ2-2	TGTGCCAGCAGCCTGGGGGGGGTAGCGGGGCCCTCGCCCGGGGAGCTGTTTTTT	CASSLGGVAGPSPGELFF
-	-	TRBV2	TRBJ1-4	TGTGCCAGCAGTCAGGTTAATGAAAAACTGTTTTTT	CASSQVNEKLFF
-	TRBD2	TRBV10-3	TRBJ2-3	TGTGCCATCAGTGAGTCGAACCAGCGGGGGGGCACTAGCACAGATACGCAGTATTTT	CAISESNQRGGTSTDTQYF
-	-	TRBV15	TRBJ2-7	TGTGCCACCAGCAGAGATCCCAGAGTATTGGGCTACGAGCAGTACTTC	CATSRDPRVLGYEQYF
few	-	TRBV15	TRBJ1-6	TGTGCCACCAGCCACCCGACGAGAGCCTCACCCCTCCACTTT	CATSHPTRASPLHF